The next 4 T cell receptor beta chains were all read from a single sample in a study of blood T cell repertoires in COVID-19. Sequenced by immunoSEQ multiplex PCR; TCRdb stores in-frame clones only, minus some. Among a few hundred thousand clones listed, 85% were seen once. Sequencing input: peripheral blood. The receptors come from a woman aged 18-30 years with acute or convalescent COVID-19.

This rearrangement joins TRBV9 to TRBJ1-4, with 9 bases aligning to TRBD1. The CDR3 is 20 residues long. The germline CDR1 and CDR2 sequences are SGDLS and YYNGEE. The junction had 21 bases not matched to a gene; V was cut back by 4 bases and J by 5 bases. CDR3 sequence reads: CASSSTPGQGFRSLNEKLFF. CDR3 in DNA: TGTGCCAGCAGCTCGACCCCGGGACAGGGATTTAGAAGCTTAAATGAAAAACTGTTTTTT.

This sequence joins TRBV6-5 and TRBJ1-1; 7 bases agree with TRBD1. J was trimmed by 0 bases and V by 5 bases; bases with no gene match: 3. There are 14 residues in the CDR3. The germline CDR1 and CDR2 sequences are MNHEY and SVGAGI. The CDR3 region has the DNA TGTGCCAGCAGTCCGGGACAGTTGAACACTGAAGCTTTCTTT. Translated: CASSPGQLNTEAFF.

This chain links TRBV7-2 with TRBJ1-1; D is uncertain. The germline gives CDR1 SGHTA, CDR2 FQGNSA. V lost 1 base to trimming and J lost 4 bases, with 7 bases between them. The CDR3 has 13 amino acids. CDR3: CASSLGTSTEAFF. The CDR3 DNA reads TGTGCCAGCAGCTTAGGTACGAGCACTGAAGCTTTCTTT.

This clone was seen only once. The V and J genes are TRBV10-3 and TRBJ2-3; 10 nucleotides align to TRBD2. The CDR3 extends over 18 amino acids. Trimming removed 0 bases from V and 7 bases from J; junction bases left unmatched: 13. CDR1 ENHRY and CDR2 SYGVKD come from the germline V gene. CDR3 sequence: CAISESNWVPSGRHTQYF. The CDR3 region has the DNA TGTGCCATCAGTGAGTCGAATTGGGTGCCTAGCGGGAGACATACGCAGTATTTT.